This TCR beta chain was observed in a study of OX40 agonist ivuxolimab in advanced cancers. From germline, CDR1 is MNHEY and CDR2 SMNVEV (reference sequence). With 5 bases removed from V and 1 base from J, the gap between germline ends came to 11 bases. There are 14 residues in the CDR3. The method was immunoSEQ multiplex PCR; TCRdb's version includes in-frame clones alone and lacks a portion of them. The table has about 76,000 clones, 84% seen once; the top ten hold approximately 1.7%. The input for sequencing was CD4+ or CD8+ T cells sorted from blood, taken in a trial of the OX40 agonist ivuxolimab. V and J are TRBV27 and TRBJ1-2, with D possibly matching TRBD1 (6 bases). The TCR comes from an adult with an advanced solid tumor such as melanoma, head and neck, liver or kidney cancer. This CDR3 is CASSPLQGNYGYTF. CDR3 nucleotide sequence: TGTGCCAGCAGTCCTCTACAGGGTAACTATGGCTACACCTTC.